Presented here are 22 T cell receptor beta chains from one specimen sequenced in a study of cytomegalovirus exposure and HLA in healthy donors. PCR involved 60 Vbeta and 13 Jbeta primers. Generated by immunoSEQ multiplex PCR, the TCRdb table keeps only in-frame clones and is missing some. This sample has about 100,000 clones, with 65% to 90% found just once. Source material: PBMCs. The receptors stem from a woman in her 70s in good health and CMV-seropositive.

This rearrangement joins TRBV30 to TRBJ1-1, with D possibly matching TRBD1 (5 bases). The CDR3 has 12 amino acids. The ends were cut back, 0 bases at V and 4 bases at J, with 6 bases in the middle. Germline CDR1 is GTSNPN and CDR2 is SVGIG (reference sequence). The CDR3 nucleotides are TGTGCCTGGAGTGTCAGGGCCACTGAAGCTTTCTTT. This encodes CAWSVRATEAFF.

This sequence joins TRBV6-4 and TRBJ2-7, with 11 bases matching TRBD2. The length of the CDR3 is 16 residues. V shed 6 bases and J 7 bases; nucleotides not matched to a gene: 14. The V gene's germline CDR1 is MRHNA and CDR2 SNTAGT. CDR3 protein: CASRQELAGGKGEQYF. The CDR3 coding sequence is TGTGCCAGCAGACAAGAGTTAGCGGGAGGGAAGGGTGAGCAGTACTTC.

This clone was detected only once. J is TRBJ1-1 and V is TRBV6-5; D is possibly TRBD1 (5 bases). With 6 bases removed from V and 8 bases from J, the gap between germline ends came to 16 bases. CDR3 length: 13 amino acids. Germline V CDR1 and CDR2: MNHEY, SVGAGI. The CDR3 region is CASRRDPVGEAFF. The DNA of the CDR3 is TGTGCCAGCAGGCGGGACCCGGTAGGCGAAGCTTTCTTT.

As DNA, the CDR3 is TGTGCCAGCAGCTTAACGACTAGCGGGAGTGGTGAGCAGTTCTTC. This gives the protein CASSLTTSGSGEQFF. The J gene is TRBJ2-1, the V gene TRBV7-3; the match to TRBD2 covers 12 bases. Per the germline V gene, CDR1 is SGHTA and CDR2 is FQGTGA. V lost 0 bases, J lost 9 bases, and 3 bases stayed unmatched. The CDR3 spans 15 residues.

This clone was observed a handful of times. The chain couples TRBV18 to TRBJ2-5; 7 bases are a match to TRBD1. The germline gives CDR1 KGHSH, CDR2 LQKENI. Trimming at V came to 8 bases and at J to 3 bases, leaving 9 bases not matched to a gene. The length of the CDR3 is 14 residues. Written as DNA, the CDR3 is TGTGCCAGCGGGTCCATTACAGGGGAAGAGACCCAGTACTTC. Residues: CASGSITGEETQYF.

The chain joins TRBV27 to TRBJ1-1, with D possibly being TRBD1 (6 bases). Per germline, CDR1 MNHEY and CDR2 SMNVEV (reference sequence). There are 13 residues in the CDR3. Deletions cut 8 bases from V and 10 bases from J, with 20 bases between. The CDR3 sequence is CASRLRDNIGAFF. CDR3 bases: TGTGCCAGCCGCCTCCGGGACAATATCGGAGCTTTCTTT.

The chain recombines TRBV14 with TRBJ1-2, with a tentative D call TRBD1 (6 bases). Trimming shortened V by 1 base and J by 4 bases, and 16 bases separated the two germline ends. The germline gives CDR1 SGHDN, CDR2 FVKESK. The CDR3 loop spans 16 amino acids. The DNA for the CDR3 is TGTGCCAGCAGCCAAGGAGGGGGTACCATTAGCTATGGCTACACCTTC. It encodes CASSQGGGTISYGYTF.

The chain is built from TRBV19 and TRBJ2-1; 7 positions match TRBD1. Germline values: CDR1 LNHDA, CDR2 SQIVND (reference sequence). V shed 6 bases, J shed 4 bases, and the junction held 6 bases outside the gene matches. This CDR3 spans 14 amino acids. The CDR3 loop is CASSRQGQYNEQFF. The CDR3 nucleotides read TGTGCCAGTAGCCGACAGGGCCAGTACAATGAGCAGTTCTTC.

The rearrangement uses TRBV27 and TRBJ2-7; 11 bases fit TRBD2. Germline trimming cut 5 bases from V and 7 bases from J; bases unmatched to any gene: 4. CDR3 length equals 13 residues. CDR1 and CDR2 (germline): MNHEY, SMNVEV (reference sequence). The CDR3: CASSLAGGQEQYF. The DNA of the CDR3 is TGTGCCAGCAGTCTAGCGGGAGGCCAAGAGCAGTACTTC.

The chain is built from TRBV7-2 and TRBJ1-1; D is uncertain. The CDR3 has 15 amino acids. CDR1 is SGHTA, CDR2 FQGNSA, per germline. Trimming took off 6 bases at V and 2 bases at J, with 16 bases between the two ends. CDR3 sequence reads: CASRPRVAVNTEAFF. CDR3 in DNA: TGTGCCAGCAGGCCCCGGGTTGCAGTAAACACTGAAGCTTTCTTT.

The V and J genes are TRBV6-1 and TRBJ2-3; 9 bases align to TRBD1. Germline assignment: CDR1 MNHNS and CDR2 SASEGT. The CDR3 extends over 12 amino acids. J was trimmed by 11 bases and V by 4 bases; bases with no gene match: 4. CDR3 in DNA: TGTGCCAGCAGTGCTGACAGGGGGATGCAGTATTTT. Amino acids: CASSADRGMQYF.

This rearrangement joins TRBV13 to TRBJ2-7; TRBD1 might be the D (5 bases). The V end lost 8 bases, the J end lost 6 bases, and 8 bases lay between the germline ends. The length of the CDR3 is 10 residues. CDR1 PRHDT and CDR2 FYEKMQ come from the germline V gene (reference sequence). The CDR3: CASGRGEQYF. As DNA, the CDR3 is TGTGCCAGCGGTAGGGGCGAGCAGTACTTC.

This rearrangement joins TRBV6-5 to TRBJ2-7; 8 bases align to TRBD1. V lost 5 bases, J lost 4 bases, and 10 bases stayed unmatched. CDR3 length: 15 amino acids. Germline CDR1 MNHEY, CDR2 SVGAGI. Here the CDR3 DNA reads TGTGCCAGCAGTGGAGGGACAGGAAATTTTTACGAGCAGTACTTC. Its translation is CASSGGTGNFYEQYF.

The chain carries TRBV5-1 and TRBJ2-1; 10 bases align to TRBD2. With V trimmed by 0 bases and J by 9 bases, 9 bases remained unmatched. The germline V gene has CDR1 SGHRS and CDR2 YFSETQ. The CDR3 is 16 residues long. CDR3 coding DNA: TGCGCCAGCAGCTTGGGAGGGCTAGCGGGAGTAAGTGAGCAGTTCTTC. Protein sequence: CASSLGGLAGVSEQFF.

The V gene is TRBV2, the J gene TRBJ1-4; possibly TRBD1 for D (6 bases). Germline V gives CDR1 SNHLY, CDR2 FYNNEI. CDR3 length: 16 residues. Trimming removed 2 bases at V and 2 bases at J, with 12 bases between. In nucleotides, the CDR3 is TGTGCCAGCAGTGAATGGGGAACAGGGACTAATGAAAAACTGTTTTTT. Translating gives CASSEWGTGTNEKLFF.

The chain is built from TRBV7-2 and TRBJ2-3; perhaps TRBD2 as D (6 bases). V lost 8 bases and J 5 bases, leaving 20 bases between the germline ends. The germline CDR1 and CDR2 sequences are SGHTA and FQGNSA. The CDR3 contains 15 residues. The CDR3 loop reads CASVGGPGELDTQYF. The DNA for the CDR3 is TGTGCCAGCGTCGGGGGACCCGGGGAATTAGATACGCAGTATTTT. Full variable domain (outside the CDR3, taken from reference TRBV7-2 and TRBJ2-3): GAGVSQSPSNKVTEKGKDVELRCDPISGHTALYWYRQSLGQGLEFLIYFQGNSAPDKSGLPSDRFSAERTGGSVSTLTIQRTQQEDSAVYLCASVGGPGELDTQYFGPGTRLTVL.

The chain combines TRBV7-9 with TRBJ2-7; 14 positions match TRBD2. This CDR3 contains 15 residues. The V segment lost 3 bases and the J segment 5 bases; nucleotides outside the gene matches: 3. Germline CDR1 is SEHNR and CDR2 is FQNEAQ (reference sequence). As DNA, the CDR3 is TGTGCCAGCAGCTTGTGGACTAGCGGGAGGAACGAGCAGTACTTC. It is translated as CASSLWTSGRNEQYF.

The chain links TRBV29-1 to TRBJ2-3; maybe TRBD2 (6 bases). Germline V gene lookup returns CDR1 SQVTM and CDR2 ANQGSEA. V was shortened by 3 bases and J by 2 bases, with 12 bases between the two germline ends. The CDR3 runs to 14 residues. CDR3 amino acids: CSVDSGTPTDTQYF. The DNA for the CDR3 is TGCAGCGTTGATAGCGGCACCCCCACAGATACGCAGTATTTT.

The gene calls are TRBV5-5 and TRBJ1-5; 8 bases map to TRBD1. CDR1 is SGHKS, CDR2 YYEKEE, per germline (reference sequence). There are 16 residues in the CDR3. J lost 7 bases, V lost 4 bases, and 13 bases had no gene match. This CDR3 reads CASSLSTGARGQPQHF. For the CDR3, the DNA is TGTGCCAGCAGCCTTTCGACAGGGGCGCGGGGACAGCCCCAGCATTTT.

The chain combines TRBV30 with TRBJ2-2; perhaps TRBD2 as D (7 bases). The CDR3 is 15 residues long. V lost 3 bases, J lost 0 bases, and 11 bases lay in between. Germline V lookup: CDR1 GTSNPN, CDR2 SVGIG (reference sequence). CDR3 region: CAWRRGGTNTGELFF. As DNA, the CDR3 is TGTGCCTGGAGGAGGGGGGGGACGAACACCGGGGAGCTGTTTTTT.

The rearrangement uses TRBV18 and TRBJ2-3; TRBD2 is a possible D gene (5 bases). This CDR3 has 15 amino acids. CDR1 KGHSH and CDR2 LQKENI come from the germline V gene. The V gene lost 2 bases and the J gene lost 8 bases, with 17 bases spanning the gap. CDR3 loop: CASSPGTWERGTQYF. The DNA of the CDR3 is TGTGCCAGCTCACCAGGCACATGGGAGCGTGGTACGCAGTATTTT.

This chain joins TRBV21-1 and TRBJ2-5; TRBD1 is taken as the D call from the table, unchecked against the DNA. TRBV21-1 is noted as a pseudogene. This CDR3 comprises 14 residues. The CDR3, as DNA: TGTGCCAGCAGGGGAGAGCAGGGGAAAAAGACCCAGTACTTC. Encoded protein: CASRGEQGKKTQYF.